The next 25 T cell receptor beta chains were all read from a single sample in a study of blood T cell repertoires in COVID-19 (dated by TCRdb to 2018 to 2021). Libraries were constructed by the immunoSEQ multiplex PCR assay. TCRdb stores this immuneACCESS table with in-frame sequences only. Part of the clones is absent; in the studies checked, under half of the shortfall reflects unresolved V genes, and no reason is known for the rest. Recorded for this sample are 200,000 to 250,000 clones; less than 85% of them occurred a single time. Clones ranked in the top ten supply approximately 1.8% of the sample. The sample comprised PBMCs or T cells enriched from blood (not recorded which). These receptors were taken from a man aged 55-75 years who had recovered from COVID-19.

V usage is TRBV5-1 and J usage is TRBJ1-4; maybe TRBD1 (6 bases). In germline, CDR1 is SGHRS, CDR2 YFSETQ. V was shortened by 4 bases and J by 7 bases, with 17 bases between the two germline ends. The CDR3 length is 15 residues. This CDR3 reads CASSPEGGRSEKLFF. For the CDR3, the DNA is TGCGCCAGCAGCCCAGAGGGGGGGAGAAGTGAAAAACTGTTTTTT.

The chain joins TRBV20-1 to TRBJ2-7; D uncertain. The germline CDR1 and CDR2 sequences are DFQATT and SNEGSKA (reference sequence). V dropped 3 bases and J dropped 4 bases, with 7 bases sitting between them. The CDR3 consists of 11 residues. CDR3 sequence: CSARRNYEQYF. The CDR3 coding sequence is TGCAGTGCTAGGAGAAATTACGAGCAGTACTTC.

This chain connects TRBV7-9 to TRBJ2-1, with a weak D call TRBD2 (5 bases). This CDR3 contains 18 residues. Germline V gene data show CDR1 as SEHNR and CDR2 as FQNEAQ (reference sequence). V was cut by 5 bases and J by 0 bases, with 20 bases left in between. The DNA of the CDR3 is TGTGCCAGCAGCCCTGGACTCAACCCCACGAGCTCCTACAATGAGCAGTTCTTC. Its protein product is CASSPGLNPTSSYNEQFF.

The rearrangement links TRBV2 to TRBJ1-5, with no clear D. The ends were cut back, 2 bases at V and 7 bases at J, with 6 bases in the middle. The germline CDR1 and CDR2 sequences are SNHLY and FYNNEI. The CDR3 extends over 12 amino acids. The CDR3 here is CASSELAQPQHF. In DNA, the CDR3 is TGTGCCAGCAGTGAACTGGCACAGCCCCAGCATTTT.

The V gene is TRBV19, the J gene TRBJ2-1, with 8 bases fitting TRBD2. Germline trimming cut 6 bases from V and 7 bases from J; bases unmatched to any gene: 5. The germline gives CDR1 LNHDA, CDR2 SQIVND (reference sequence). CDR3 length equals 13 residues. CDR3 in DNA: TGTGCCAGTAGGAGCGGGGGTGTGAATGAGCAGTTCTTC. It codes for CASRSGGVNEQFF.

The chain recombines TRBV28 with TRBJ1-4; 9 positions agree with TRBD1. The CDR3 is 15 amino acids. CDR1 and CDR2 from the germline V gene are MDHEN and SYDVKM. J lost 8 bases, V lost 5 bases, and 9 bases had no gene match. CDR3 protein: CASSKGQGGNEKLFF. The CDR3 region has the DNA TGTGCCAGCAGTAAGGGACAGGGCGGCAACGAAAAACTGTTTTTT.

This clone was seen a handful of times. The chain combines TRBV7-2 with TRBJ2-1; 9 bases are a match to TRBD2. Germline assignment: CDR1 SGHTA and CDR2 FQGNSA. V shed 0 bases and J 8 bases; nucleotides not matched to a gene: 11. The CDR3 extends over 17 amino acids. In nucleotides, the CDR3 is TGTGCCAGCAGCTTAGCGTTGCTGGCGGGGGGGCCGGATGAGCAGTTCTTC. Protein: CASSLALLAGGPDEQFF.

The chain employs TRBV3-1 (or the pseudogene TRBV3-2) and TRBJ1-6, with D maybe TRBD1 (6 bases). The CDR3 extends over 14 amino acids. Per germline, CDR1 LGHDT and CDR2 YNNKEL (reference sequence). The germline V and J ends were trimmed by 2 bases and 10 bases, with 12 bases remaining between them. The CDR3 region is CASSQNRVGSPLHF. DNA for the CDR3: TGTGCCAGCAGCCAAAACAGGGTCGGGTCACCCCTCCACTTT.

V and J are TRBV7-2 and TRBJ2-7; TRBD1 aligns across 8 bases. The CDR3 covers 16 residues. Per germline, CDR1 SGHTA and CDR2 FQGNSA. With 4 bases clipped from V and 1 base from J, the junction kept 9 bases outside the gene matches. In DNA, the CDR3 is TGTGCCAGCAGCTCCAGGGGGCCCTCTATGTCCTACGAGCAGTACTTC. The encoded protein is CASSSRGPSMSYEQYF.

This sequence joins TRBV5-1 and TRBJ2-5; 10 nucleotides align to TRBD1. Germline CDR1 reads SGHRS; CDR2 reads YFSETQ. This CDR3 has 14 residues. Trimming at V came to 4 bases and at J to 5 bases, leaving 5 bases not matched to a gene. CDR3 in DNA: TGCGCCAGCAGCGCCGGGACAGGGGTTGAGACCCAGTACTTC. Its translation is CASSAGTGVETQYF.

This chain joins TRBV7-8 and TRBJ2-5; no definite D call. V dropped 1 base and J dropped 4 bases, with 7 bases sitting between them. The length of the CDR3 is 13 residues. Germline CDR1 and CDR2: SGHVS and FQNEAQ. CDR3 sequence (DNA): TGTGCCAGCAGCTTAGGAGAACGAGAGACCCAGTACTTC. This encodes CASSLGERETQYF.

Only one count was recorded for this clone. The rearrangement joins TRBV4-2 to TRBJ1-1; D is perhaps TRBD1 (6 bases). This CDR3 region has 14 residues. V was pared by 7 bases and J by 7 bases, with 19 bases between. Germline V gene lookup returns CDR1 LGHNA and CDR2 YNFKEQ. The CDR3 here is CASTGYWGQDEAFF. The CDR3 bases are TGTGCCAGCACCGGGTATTGGGGGCAGGATGAAGCTTTCTTT.

This clone has a single count. V gene TRBV18 combines with J gene TRBJ2-3; tentatively, D is TRBD1 (5 bases). V lost 2 bases, J lost 2 bases, and 14 bases lay in between. Germline V lookup: CDR1 KGHSH, CDR2 LQKENI. The CDR3 consists of 16 residues. CDR3 nucleotide sequence: TGTGCCAGCTCACCAAGGGGTGCAGGAGCCACAGATACGCAGTATTTT. Its translation: CASSPRGAGATDTQYF.

The V gene is TRBV5-1, the J gene TRBJ1-1; no firm D call. Germline V gene sequence: CDR1 SGHRS, CDR2 YFSETQ. CDR3 length equals 15 residues. Trimming took 0 bases from V and 4 from J, leaving 13 bases between them. The CDR3 region is CASSLAGSAITEAFF. In nucleotides, the CDR3 is TGCGCCAGCAGCTTGGCCGGTAGCGCAATCACTGAAGCTTTCTTT.

The genes are TRBV6-2 or TRBV6-3 and TRBJ1-2; D is undetermined. The germline V gene encodes CDR1 MNHEY and CDR2 SVGEGT. Trimming left V 1 base short and J 6 bases short, with 12 bases between. The CDR3 sequence is 14 residues long. CDR3 sequence (DNA): TGTGCCAGCAGTTACTATGAGGGTTTAAATGGCTACACCTTC. This sequence encodes CASSYYEGLNGYTF.

V and J are TRBV7-2 and TRBJ1-3, with D perhaps matching TRBD1 (5 bases). The CDR3 length is 15 residues. V was cut by 2 bases and J by 3 bases, with 11 bases left in between. Germline V gene lookup returns CDR1 SGHTA and CDR2 FQGNSA. In DNA form, the CDR3 reads TGTGCCAGCAGCTTAAAGGGGTCGGGTGGAAACACCATATATTTT. It codes for CASSLKGSGGNTIYF.

V gene TRBV21-1 combines with J gene TRBJ1-6; TRBD1 was called by the table and not checked on the DNA. TRBV21-1 is annotated as a pseudogene. CDR3 length: 18 amino acids. The CDR3 sequence: CASSHPTGVRSYNSPLHF. CDR3 in DNA: TGTGCCAGCAGCCACCCTACAGGGGTTCGCTCCTATAATTCACCCCTCCACTTT.

This chain uses TRBV9 with TRBJ2-3; D is undetermined. The length of the CDR3 is 16 residues. Looked up from germline, CDR1 is SGDLS and CDR2 is YYNGEE. The V end lost 0 bases, the J end lost 3 bases, and 14 bases lay between the germline ends. The CDR3 is CASSVGAAPQTDTQYF. The DNA of the CDR3 is TGTGCCAGCAGCGTAGGTGCCGCTCCACAAACAGATACGCAGTATTTT. The full variable domain, completed using reference TRBV9 and TRBJ2-3, is DSGVTQTPKHLITATGQRVTLRCSPRSGDLSVYWYQQSLDQGLQFLIQYYNGEERAKGNILERFSAQQFPDLHSELNLSSLELGDSALYFCASSVGAAPQTDTQYFGPGTRLTVL.

The CDR3 DNA reads as TGTGCCAGCAGCCCCTGGGACAGGGCCTACGAGCAGTACTTC. Amino acids: CASSPWDRAYEQYF. The chain is built from TRBV7-2 and TRBJ2-7; TRBD1 matches at 9 bases. Germline V CDR1 and CDR2: SGHTA, FQGNSA. This CDR3 has 14 amino acids. V dropped 5 bases and J dropped 2; count of bases not matched to a gene: 4.

This chain joins TRBV5-5 and TRBJ1-1; 7 bases fit TRBD1. Looked up from germline, CDR1 is SGHKS and CDR2 is YYEKEE (reference sequence). This CDR3 region has 16 residues. V lost 0 bases to trimming and J lost 4 bases; unmatched junction nucleotides: 9. This CDR3 reads CASSLEVGAGGTEAFF. In DNA form, the CDR3 reads TGTGCCAGCAGCTTGGAGGTCGGGGCAGGGGGCACTGAAGCTTTCTTT.

The chain uses TRBV6-1 and TRBJ1-2, with 7 nucleotides matching TRBD1. There are 16 residues in the CDR3. Germline V lookup: CDR1 MNHNS, CDR2 SASEGT. V dropped 2 bases and J dropped 0; count of bases not matched to a gene: 6. This CDR3 is CASSERGQLANYGYTF. Here the CDR3 DNA reads TGTGCCAGCAGTGAAAGGGGACAGCTAGCTAACTATGGCTACACCTTC.

This clone was seen only a few times. The chain carries TRBV29-1 and TRBJ1-2, with 7 bases fitting TRBD1. From germline, CDR1 is SQVTM and CDR2 ANQGSEA. CDR3 size: 13 residues. The V and J ends lost 4 bases and 3 bases, in that order; junction bases with no gene match: 5. The chain's CDR3 is CSVGEGADYGYTF. DNA for the CDR3: TGCAGCGTTGGAGAGGGGGCCGACTATGGCTACACCTTC.

Turning to this clone: In the same sample, other DNA sequences code for this CDR3. The V gene is TRBV18, the J gene TRBJ1-4; D is possibly TRBD1 (5 bases). Trimming left V 3 bases short and J 1 base short, with 6 bases between. This CDR3 is built from 14 residues. Germline CDR1 KGHSH, CDR2 LQKENI. The CDR3 coding sequence is TGTGCCAGCTCACCCCAGGGAACTAATGAAAAACTGTTTTTT. Translation gives CASSPQGTNEKLFF.

In nucleotides, the CDR3 is TGTGCCAGCAGTTACGGAGGGGGCTGGTCCGGGGAGCTGTTTTTT. Protein: CASSYGGGWSGELFF. The V and J genes are TRBV6-6 and TRBJ2-2; perhaps TRBD1 as D (7 bases). The CDR3 is 15 residues long. With 2 bases removed from V and 6 bases from J, the gap between germline ends came to 13 bases. CDR1 and CDR2 from the germline V gene are MNHNY and SVGAGI (reference sequence).

The rearrangement links TRBV3-1 (or the pseudogene TRBV3-2) to TRBJ1-4; 7 nucleotides match TRBD1. The junction had 6 bases not matched to a gene; V was cut back by 2 bases and J by 3 bases. The CDR3 is 16 amino acids. Germline assignment: CDR1 LGHDT and CDR2 YNNKEL (reference sequence). This CDR3 is CASSQPAGTANEKLFF. The CDR3 coding sequence is TGTGCCAGCAGCCAACCCGCCGGGACAGCTAATGAAAAACTGTTTTTT.